The rows below give T cell receptor beta chains drawn from one sample of a study of control samples from healthy donors and cancer patients. The assay was immunoSEQ multiplex PCR, and TCRdb's table has in-frame clones only and misses some. The sample has 100,000 to 150,000 clones, around 93% seen once. The sample consisted of blood. The receptors come from a young man in good health. The CDR3 runs from the conserved cysteine through the conserved F or W. Each record gives: J gene, clone size, D gene, V gene, CDR3 protein, CDR3 DNA. D genes are given only for firm matches. Clone size appears in some rows only: once, few, many, or a class for an expanded clone.

TRBJ2-2 | - | TRBD2 | TRBV4-1 | CASSQDLTSGVTGELFF | TGCGCCAGCAGCCAAGATCTGACTAGCGGGGTTACCGGGGAGCTGTTTTTT
TRBJ2-5 | - | TRBD1 | TRBV19 | CASSGQVKETQYF | TGTGCCAGTAGTGGACAGGTCAAAGAGACCCAGTACTTC
TRBJ2-3 | - | - | TRBV5-1 | CASSTHHRSITDTQYF | TGCGCCAGCAGCACCCATCATCGGTCGATCACAGATACGCAGTATTTT
TRBJ1-1 | - | - | TRBV12-3/TRBV12-4 | CASSSTANTEAFF | TGTGCCAGCAGTTCGACAGCTAACACTGAAGCTTTCTTT
TRBJ1-5 | - | - | TRBV18 | CASSPEYREKLSNQPQHF | TGTGCCAGCTCACCAGAATACAGGGAAAAATTAAGCAATCAGCCCCAGCATTTT
TRBJ2-2 | - | - | TRBV6-4 | CASSEGAELNTGELFF | TGTGCCAGCAGTGAAGGGGCTGAACTGAACACCGGGGAGCTGTTTTTT
TRBJ1-2 | - | - | TRBV5-5 | CASSPGVLYGYTF | TGTGCCAGCAGCCCAGGGGTCCTCTATGGCTACACCTTC
TRBJ2-3 | - | TRBD2 | TRBV2 | CASSELAGALGTQYF | TGTGCCAGCAGTGAGTTAGCGGGGGCGCTGGGTACGCAGTATTTT
TRBJ1-2 | - | - | TRBV30 | CAWSQLGRGNYGYTF | TGTGCCTGGAGCCAGTTAGGGCGGGGCAACTATGGCTACACCTTC
TRBJ1-1 | few | - | TRBV6-5 | CASRPMNTEAFF | TGTGCCAGCAGACCCATGAACACTGAAGCTTTCTTT
TRBJ1-2 | - | - | TRBV11-2 | CASSPEAGGLRRGGYTF | TGTGCCAGCAGCCCCGAGGCCGGGGGTCTCCGACGAGGTGGCTACACCTTC
TRBJ2-5 | - | - | TRBV18 | CASSRGGGSQETQYF | TGTGCCAGCTCACGTGGGGGCGGGAGTCAAGAGACCCAGTACTTC
TRBJ1-1 | - | - | TRBV6-5 | CASSYSRENTEAFF | TGTGCCAGCAGTTACTCCAGGGAGAACACTGAAGCTTTCTTT
TRBJ1-6 | - | TRBD1 | TRBV27 | CASSLDVRGNSPLHF | TGTGCCAGCAGTTTAGATGTCAGGGGGAATTCACCCCTCCACTTT
TRBJ2-2 | - | TRBD1 | TRBV7-9 | CASSLAGQGTGELFF | TGTGCCAGCAGCCTCGCCGGACAGGGGACCGGGGAGCTGTTTTTT
TRBJ2-7 | - | - | TRBV15 | CATSRDRQYEQYF | TGTGCCACCAGCAGAGATAGGCAGTACGAGCAGTACTTC
TRBJ2-1 | - | TRBD2 | TRBV6-1 | CASSDPYSGGNNEQFF | TGTGCCAGCAGTGATCCTTACAGCGGGGGGAACAATGAGCAGTTCTTC
TRBJ2-1 | - | - | TRBV29-1 | CSVEGKFF | TGCAGCGTGGAGGGAAAGTTCTTC
TRBJ1-3 | - | - | TRBV6-5 | CASAGSSGNTIYF | TGTGCCAGCGCGGGTTCCTCTGGAAACACCATATATTTT
TRBJ2-1 | - | TRBD2 | TRBV18 | CASSPQRGYNEQFF | TGTGCCAGCTCACCGCAGCGGGGGTACAATGAGCAGTTCTTC
TRBJ2-5 | - | TRBD2 | TRBV6-5 | CASSYSGGAGETQYF | TGTGCCAGCAGTTATAGCGGGGGGGCCGGGGAGACCCAGTACTTC
TRBJ2-2 | - | - | TRBV6-5 | CASSYSWGSGELFF | TGTGCCAGCAGTTACTCGTGGGGATCCGGGGAGCTGTTTTTT
TRBJ1-5 | - | - | TRBV19 | CASCLGASKDQPQHF | TGTGCCAGTTGTCTTGGGGCGTCAAAGGATCAGCCCCAGCATTTT
TRBJ2-1 | - | - | TRBV7-2 | CASILTKWPRGNEQFF | TGTGCCAGCATCCTTACAAAGTGGCCACGCGGCAATGAGCAGTTCTTC
TRBJ2-1 | - | - | TRBV5-8 | CASSLVSGDNEQFF | TGTGCCAGCAGCTTGGTGTCAGGGGATAATGAGCAGTTCTTC
TRBJ2-5 | - | TRBD1 | TRBV2 | CASSGDRGLETQYF | TGTGCCAGCAGTGGAGACAGGGGGTTGGAGACCCAGTACTTC
TRBJ2-5 | once | TRBD2 | TRBV7-9 | CASSSSGGDRETQYF | TGTGCCAGCAGCTCGAGCGGGGGTGATCGGGAGACCCAGTACTTC
TRBJ1-1 | - | - | TRBV6-4 | CASSDWAGEEAFF | TGTGCCAGCAGTGACTGGGCAGGGGAAGAAGCTTTCTTT
TRBJ1-2 | - | - | TRBV18 | CASSPPAGYFGGYTF | TGTGCCAGCTCACCGCCAGCTGGGTACTTCGGTGGCTACACCTTC
TRBJ2-7 | - | - | TRBV27 | CASLVRVRSHEQYF | TGTGCCAGCCTCGTCAGGGTAAGGAGCCACGAGCAGTACTTC
TRBJ2-3 | - | - | TRBV4-1 | CASSQEGATDTQYF | TGCGCCAGCAGCCAAGAGGGGGCCACAGATACGCAGTATTTT
TRBJ2-1 | - | - | TRBV10-1 | CASSVSVGFDEQFF | TGCGCCAGCAGTGTCTCTGTGGGGTTCGATGAGCAGTTCTTC
TRBJ1-1 | - | - | TRBV15 | CATSGDIFNTEAFF | TGTGCCACCAGCGGGGACATCTTTAACACTGAAGCTTTCTTT
TRBJ2-1 | - | TRBD2 | TRBV14 | CASSQGSRRGGDEQFF | TGTGCCAGCAGCCAAGGGTCGAGGCGGGGGGGTGACGAGCAGTTCTTC
TRBJ1-5 | - | - | TRBV28 | CASSGMVILGNQPQHF | TGTGCCAGCAGTGGAATGGTCATTTTGGGCAATCAGCCCCAGCATTTT
TRBJ1-5 | once | - | TRBV15 | CATSRDWADNQPQHF | TGTGCCACCAGCAGAGATTGGGCAGACAATCAGCCCCAGCATTTT
TRBJ1-5 | - | - | TRBV6-1 | CASSERRTASNQPQHF | TGTGCCAGCAGTGAGAGAAGGACGGCTAGCAATCAGCCCCAGCATTTT
TRBJ2-5 | - | - | TRBV5-1 | CASSLWGPETQYF | TGCGCCAGCAGCTTGTGGGGGCCAGAGACCCAGTACTTC
TRBJ1-1 | - | - | TRBV15 | CATSRGSRDTEAFF | TGTGCCACCAGCAGGGGTTCCAGGGACACTGAAGCTTTCTTT
TRBJ1-2 | - | - | TRBV6-5 | CASSYSSGRSGYTF | TGTGCCAGCAGTTACTCCTCAGGGCGATCCGGCTACACCTTC
TRBJ2-6 | once | - | TRBV30 | CAWSVSRLSSGTNVLTF | TGTGCCTGGAGTGTTTCGCGGCTGAGCTCTGGGACCAACGTCCTGACTTTC
TRBJ1-4 | - | - | TRBV27 | CASSLRTGLEKLFF | TGTGCCAGCAGTTTAAGAACAGGGCTTGAAAAACTGTTTTTT
TRBJ1-5 | - | TRBD1 | TRBV5-1 | CASSPTGSANQPQHF | TGCGCCAGCAGTCCGACAGGGAGCGCCAATCAGCCCCAGCATTTT
TRBJ2-2 | - | - | TRBV24-1 | CATSDFSTGELFF | TGTGCCACCAGTGATTTTAGCACCGGGGAGCTGTTTTTT
TRBJ1-6 | - | - | TRBV18 | CASSPLPLQDSSPLHF | TGTGCCAGCTCACCACTCCCGCTACAGGACTCCTCACCCCTCCACTTT
TRBJ2-7 | - | - | TRBV5-4 | CASSLFGADSYEQYF | TGTGCCAGCAGCTTATTCGGAGCGGACTCCTACGAGCAGTACTTC
TRBJ1-5 | - | - | TRBV27 | CASSPRARGNQPQHF | TGTGCCAGCAGTCCCAGGGCTCGGGGCAATCAGCCCCAGCATTTT
TRBJ2-1 | - | TRBD2 | TRBV7-2 | CASSFRGGIYNEQFF | TGTGCCAGCAGCTTCCGGGGGGGCATCTACAATGAGCAGTTCTTC
TRBJ1-2 | - | - | TRBV7-9 | CASSLVGVTYGYTF | TGTGCCAGCAGCTTAGTCGGGGTTACCTATGGCTACACCTTC
TRBJ1-5 | - | - | TRBV15 | CATSRSRGVNQPQHF | TGTGCCACCAGCAGATCACGGGGGGTCAATCAGCCCCAGCATTTT
TRBJ1-4 | - | TRBD1 | TRBV19 | CASSEQGGVKLFF | TGTGCCTCCAGTGAACAGGGGGGTGTAAAACTGTTTTTT
TRBJ1-2 | few | - | TRBV2 | CASSVRVGGYTF | TGTGCCAGCAGTGTCCGAGTGGGAGGCTACACCTTC
TRBJ2-3 | - | TRBD2 | TRBV5-4 | CASSSGGLAGRGTQYF | TGTGCCAGCAGCTCGGGAGGGCTAGCGGGTAGAGGCACGCAGTATTTT
TRBJ1-4 | - | - | TRBV2 | CASKGTTTTNEKLFF | TGTGCCAGCAAAGGGACAACCACAACTAATGAAAAACTGTTTTTT
TRBJ1-4 | - | - | TRBV5-1 | CASSFGQGDEKLFF | TGCGCCAGCAGCTTTGGCCAGGGAGATGAAAAACTGTTTTTT